This entry lists 9 T cell receptor beta chains sequenced from one sample in a study of Tregs in tolerant kidney transplant recipients. This table comes from immunoSEQ multiplex PCR, and its TCRdb copy is limited to in-frame clones, with some not included. The data show more than 90,000 clones, with approximately 93% seen just once and around 1.6% held by the top ten. Recipients received nonmyeloablative bone marrow transplants from related graft donors, with transient mixed chimerism. The sequencing here drew on CD4+ T cells from blood (PBMCs), taken 12 months after the transplant. All receptors derive from a human patient who received a combined kidney and bone marrow transplant. Part of the T cell pool may stem from the graft donor.

The chain uses TRBV15 and TRBJ2-1, with D unclear. CDR1 is LNHNV and CDR2 is YYDKDF in the germline V gene (reference sequence). V was shortened by 4 bases and J by 4 bases, with 8 bases between the two germline ends. The CDR3 contains 13 residues. The CDR3 protein is CATSTNFYNEQFF. The CDR3 DNA is TGTGCCACCAGCACAAACTTTTACAATGAGCAGTTCTTC.

This clone was found once. The chain joins TRBV6-5 to TRBJ1-1; D possibly corresponds to TRBD1 (6 bases). CDR1 is MNHEY, CDR2 SVGAGI, per germline. Trimming stripped 10 bases from V and 0 bases from J, with 12 bases between. The CDR3 has 13 residues. CDR3 protein: CATLRGMNTEAFF. CDR3 sequence (DNA): TGTGCCACCCTAAGGGGGATGAACACTGAAGCTTTCTTT.

This clone was recorded once. The chain recombines TRBV30 with TRBJ1-3; 10 bases map to TRBD1. V was clipped by 2 bases and J by 4 bases; unmatched bases: 2. The germline V gene has CDR1 GTSNPN and CDR2 SVGIG (reference sequence). The CDR3 is 14 amino acids. The CDR3 region has the DNA TGTGCCTGGAGTTTGGGACAGGGGGGAAACACCATATATTTT. This codes for CAWSLGQGGNTIYF.

The chain uses TRBV5-1 and TRBJ2-3, with a weak D call TRBD1 (5 bases). V was clipped by 0 bases and J by 3 bases, with 14 bases between them. The germline CDR1 and CDR2 sequences are SGHRS and YFSETQ. The CDR3 runs to 16 residues. As DNA, the CDR3 is TGCGCCAGCAGCTTGGCGTGGCAGGGAATGACAGATACGCAGTATTTT. It translates to CASSLAWQGMTDTQYF.

V and J are TRBV10-3 and TRBJ2-7; 9 nucleotides match TRBD2. After removal of 4 bases from V and 0 bases from J, the junction contained 7 bases not matched to a gene. CDR3 length: 16 residues. Germline V CDR1 and CDR2: ENHRY, SYGVKD. CDR3 in amino acids: CAISGVSSGDSYEQYF. The CDR3 nucleotides are TGTGCCATCAGTGGAGTTTCTAGCGGGGACTCCTACGAGCAGTACTTC.

The chain couples TRBV6-6 to TRBJ2-7; 10 bases agree with TRBD1. The CDR3 is made up of 15 amino acids. CDR1 and CDR2 from the germline V gene are MNHNY and SVGAGI (reference sequence). The V segment lost 5 bases and the J segment 0 bases; nucleotides outside the gene matches: 4. CDR3 nucleotide sequence: TGTGCCAGCAGTCACGACAGGGGGCGCTCCTACGAGCAGTACTTC. Its translation: CASSHDRGRSYEQYF.

The V gene is TRBV19, the J gene TRBJ2-1, with 14 bases identical to TRBD2. CDR3 length: 16 residues. The J segment lost 10 bases and the V segment lost 6 bases, leaving 11 bases of the junction unmatched. Germline V gene lookup returns CDR1 LNHDA and CDR2 SQIVND (reference sequence). The DNA for the CDR3 is TGTGCCAGTAGCCAAAGGGCGGGACTAGCGGGGGACGAGCAGTTCTTC. Translating it yields CASSQRAGLAGDEQFF.

This clone occurred once. The junction does not match germline at one end; this may be a read error. The gene calls are TRBV18 and TRBJ2-5, with 9 nucleotides matching TRBD2. Per the germline V gene, CDR1 is KGHSH and CDR2 is LQKENI. The CDR3 runs to 15 residues. The CDR3 here is CASSPLSGSGETQYF. CDR3 bases: TGTGCCAGCTCGCCACTTAGCGGGAGCGGGGAGACCCAGTACTTC. The full variable domain, in which reference TRBV18 and TRBJ2-5 provide the parts outside the CDR3, is NAGVMQNPRHLVRRRGQEARLRCSPMKGHSHVYWYRQLPEEGLKFMVYLQKENIIDESGMPKERFSAEFPKEGPSILRIQQVVRGDSAAYFCASSPLSGSGETQYFGPGTRLLVL.

A remark on this clone: Other nucleotide sequences in the sample specify the same CDR3. The chain carries TRBV7-2 and TRBJ2-7, with D unclear. The V gene's germline CDR1 is SGHTA and CDR2 FQGNSA. CDR3 length: 13 residues. The ends were cut back, 0 bases at V and 3 bases at J, with 6 bases in the middle. The CDR3, as DNA: TGTGCCAGCAGCTTAGCGGCAGGCTACGAGCAGTACTTC. This encodes CASSLAAGYEQYF.